Shown below are 31 T cell receptor beta chains from a single sample sequenced in a study of blood T cell repertoires in COVID-19. Some clones are missing from TCRdb's copy, which holds only in-frame ones; the method was immunoSEQ multiplex PCR. Altogether over 70,000 clones are present, around 84% being singletons, with the ten largest covering roughly 9.7%. Specimen: peripheral blood. All receptors come from a man in his sixties with COVID-19, enrolled during active disease.

DNA for the CDR3: TGTGCCAGCTCACCACTTGTTAGCGGGGGGGCCCATGAGCAGTTCTTC. It codes for CASSPLVSGGAHEQFF. The chain employs TRBV18 and TRBJ2-1, with 11 bases matching TRBD2. Germline assignment: CDR1 KGHSH and CDR2 LQKENI. Trimming cost V 1 base and J 8 bases; bases outside gene matches: 7. The CDR3 extends over 16 amino acids.

The chain carries TRBV7-2 and TRBJ1-5; a weak D match, TRBD1 (6 bases). CDR1 is SGHTA and CDR2 is FQGNSA in the germline V gene. The length of the CDR3 is 14 residues. V was shortened by 5 bases and J by 6 bases, with 14 bases between the two germline ends. This CDR3 is CASSVNHRAQPQHF. CDR3 in DNA: TGTGCCAGCAGCGTAAACCACAGGGCTCAGCCCCAGCATTTT.

This clone was seen a single time. The chain carries TRBV9 and TRBJ2-7; 11 nucleotides align to TRBD2. CDR1 and CDR2 from the germline V gene are SGDLS and YYNGEE. CDR3 length: 16 residues. J was trimmed by 6 bases and V by 4 bases; bases with no gene match: 12. The CDR3 is CASSPTRGTSGFEQYF. CDR3 in DNA: TGTGCCAGCAGCCCTACCAGGGGGACTAGCGGTTTCGAGCAGTACTTC.

The V and J genes are TRBV9 and TRBJ2-1, with D possibly matching TRBD1 (5 bases). V was trimmed by 5 bases and J by 5 bases, leaving 20 bases between them. Germline V gene lookup returns CDR1 SGDLS and CDR2 YYNGEE. This CDR3 has 16 residues. CDR3: CASRPFLQMGHNEQFF. The CDR3 nucleotides read TGTGCCAGCAGGCCCTTCCTCCAGATGGGGCACAATGAGCAGTTCTTC. The complete variable domain, with remaining parts taken from reference TRBV9 and TRBJ2-1, reads DSGVTQTPKHLITATGQRVTLRCSPRSGDLSVYWYQQSLDQGLQFLIQYYNGEERAKGNILERFSAQQFPDLHSELNLSSLELGDSALYFCASRPFLQMGHNEQFFGPGTRLTVL.

This clone appeared a single time. V is TRBV5-1 and J is TRBJ2-7; D remains ambiguous. Germline V gene data show CDR1 as SGHRS and CDR2 as YFSETQ. The CDR3 extends over 13 amino acids. V dropped 3 bases and J dropped 4 bases, with 11 bases sitting between them. CDR3 nucleotides: TGCGCCAGCAGCTCACCCCGGTCATACGAGCAGTACTTC. Translating gives CASSSPRSYEQYF.

This chain uses TRBV27 with TRBJ2-5; 10 bases are shared with TRBD1. J was trimmed by 2 bases and V by 3 bases; bases with no gene match: 6. Germline V gene sequence: CDR1 MNHEY, CDR2 SMNVEV (reference sequence). The length of the CDR3 is 16 residues. The CDR3 sequence is CASSLWTGGAQETQYF. As DNA, the CDR3 is TGTGCCAGCAGTTTGTGGACAGGGGGGGCACAAGAGACCCAGTACTTC.

This chain links TRBV5-1 with TRBJ2-6; D not certain. Trimming cost V 0 bases and J 4 bases, with 5 bases left between them. CDR3 length: 14 amino acids. Germline loops: CDR1 SGHRS, CDR2 YFSETQ. The CDR3 DNA is TGCGCCAGCAGCTTGGAACGGGGGGCCAACGTCCTGACTTTC. It codes for CASSLERGANVLTF.

The chain has TRBV2 and TRBJ1-5; TRBD1 might be the D (5 bases). Trimming stripped 6 bases from V and 3 bases from J, with 24 bases between. This CDR3 is 18 amino acids long. Germline CDR1 SNHLY, CDR2 FYNNEI. Here the CDR3 DNA reads TGTGCCAGCAGCACGGGGGAGGATTTGCTCGCCCTCAATCAGCCCCAGCATTTT. Its protein product is CASSTGEDLLALNQPQHF.

This chain uses TRBV29-1 with TRBJ2-3; tentatively, D is TRBD2 (6 bases). The length of the CDR3 is 14 residues. The germline CDR1 and CDR2 sequences are SQVTM and ANQGSEA. The V end lost 1 base, the J end lost 4 bases, and 12 bases lay between the germline ends. CDR3 loop: CSVEVSGGSDTQYF. For the CDR3, the DNA is TGCAGCGTTGAAGTTTCTGGGGGGTCAGATACGCAGTATTTT.

The CDR3 region is CASSPDRYGYTF. The CDR3 nucleotides are TGTGCCAGCAGTCCGGACAGATATGGCTACACCTTC. This chain links TRBV27 with TRBJ1-2; possibly TRBD1 for D (6 bases). From germline, CDR1 is MNHEY and CDR2 SMNVEV (reference sequence). The germline V and J ends were trimmed by 5 bases and 5 bases, with 9 bases remaining between them. CDR3 length equals 12 residues.

This rearrangement joins TRBV6-5 to TRBJ2-7; possible D gene TRBD1, 6 bases. This CDR3 contains 12 residues. V lost 7 bases and J 2 bases, leaving 9 bases between the germline ends. The germline CDR1 and CDR2 sequences are MNHEY and SVGAGI. CDR3 loop: CASTGVTYEQYF. The CDR3 DNA follows: TGTGCCAGCACAGGGGTAACCTACGAGCAGTACTTC.

CDR3 amino acids: CASSLEAGGAAYEQYF. Written as DNA, the CDR3 is TGTGCCAGCAGCTTAGAAGCAGGGGGCGCAGCCTACGAGCAGTACTTC. The gene calls are TRBV11-2 and TRBJ2-7; 8 nucleotides agree with TRBD1. CDR1 is SGHAT and CDR2 is FQNNGV in the germline V gene. With V trimmed by 0 bases and J by 2 bases, 6 bases remained unmatched. This CDR3 has 16 residues.

J is TRBJ2-3 and V is TRBV3-1 (or the pseudogene TRBV3-2); TRBD2 matches at 11 bases. V lost 4 bases, J lost 2 bases, and 2 bases stayed unmatched. The germline gives CDR1 LGHDT, CDR2 YNNKEL (reference sequence). The CDR3 is made up of 15 amino acids. The CDR3 DNA follows: TGTGCCAGCAGCCCGGGACTAGCGGACACAGATACGCAGTATTTT. Encoded protein: CASSPGLADTDTQYF.

The chain employs TRBV18 and TRBJ1-1, with TRBD1 as a possible D gene (5 bases). Between the trimmed V and J ends, which lost 0 bases and 8 bases, there was a span of 10 bases. Germline V gene sequence: CDR1 KGHSH, CDR2 LQKENI. The length of the CDR3 is 13 residues. The CDR3 here is CASSPPGRREAFF. The CDR3 nucleotides are TGTGCCAGCTCACCACCGGGGCGAAGAGAAGCTTTCTTT.

V is TRBV2 and J is TRBJ1-2; 7 positions agree with TRBD1. The CDR3 is 15 residues long. Looked up from germline, CDR1 is SNHLY and CDR2 is FYNNEI. V lost 6 bases to trimming and J lost 1 base; unmatched junction nucleotides: 8. As DNA, the CDR3 is TGTGCCAGCAGCGTCCCGGGACAGAATAACTATGGCTACACCTTC. It codes for CASSVPGQNNYGYTF.

This clone qualifies as medium-sized. The genes are TRBV7-2 and TRBJ2-2, with D maybe TRBD2 (5 bases). Trimming cost V 5 bases and J 0 bases, with 10 bases left between them. The CDR3 covers 15 residues. Germline V gene data show CDR1 as SGHTA and CDR2 as FQGNSA. The CDR3 sequence: CASSRNSANTGELFF. The CDR3 nucleotides read TGTGCCAGCAGCCGTAATAGCGCGAACACCGGGGAGCTGTTTTTT.

The V and J genes are TRBV9 and TRBJ1-3; D ambiguous. The V end was cut by 0 bases, the J end by 3 bases, with 13 bases between. The CDR3 has 16 amino acids. Germline CDR1 SGDLS, CDR2 YYNGEE. CDR3 nucleotides: TGTGCCAGCAGCGTAGAAGGAGGGCTCCTTGGAAACACCATATATTTT. Its protein product is CASSVEGGLLGNTIYF.

This clone came up a few times. The V gene is TRBV2, the J gene TRBJ1-5; D ambiguous. The V gene lost 3 bases and the J gene lost 2 bases, with 8 bases spanning the gap. CDR1 is SNHLY, CDR2 FYNNEI, per germline. The CDR3 runs to 14 residues. CDR3 sequence: CASSDLGGNQPQHF. CDR3 DNA sequence: TGTGCCAGCAGTGATCTGGGAGGCAATCAGCCCCAGCATTTT.

The chain carries TRBV7-9 and TRBJ2-1; 11 bases fit TRBD2. This CDR3 has 17 amino acids. J was trimmed by 3 bases and V by 3 bases; bases with no gene match: 7. In germline, CDR1 is SEHNR, CDR2 FQNEAQ (reference sequence). The CDR3: CASSLPTSGASYNEQFF. The CDR3 nucleotides read TGTGCCAGCAGCTTGCCGACTAGCGGGGCCAGCTACAATGAGCAGTTCTTC.

This clone showed up just once. The gene calls are TRBV10-1 and TRBJ1-5; the D gene is possibly TRBD1 (5 bases). V lost 7 bases and J lost 0, with 19 bases in between. The CDR3 covers 17 residues. Per the germline V gene, CDR1 is WNHNN and CDR2 is SYGVQD (reference sequence). The CDR3 coding sequence is TGCGCCAGCATAGCGGCAGGGAGAAAACCTAGCAATCAGCCCCAGCATTTT. It encodes CASIAAGRKPSNQPQHF.

This chain connects TRBV30 to TRBJ1-1; D is unresolved. The CDR3 totals 15 residues. V shed 7 bases and J shed 8 bases, with 26 bases lying between them. Germline loops: CDR1 GTSNPN, CDR2 SVGIG (reference sequence). CDR3 DNA: TGTGCCTCCCGACCGCCGGGATCTAGAGACCAAGAAGCTTTCTTT. This translates into CASRPPGSRDQEAFF.

This chain links TRBV6-2 or TRBV6-3 with TRBJ2-7, with 7 bases aligning to TRBD1. The length of the CDR3 is 15 residues. Trimming removed 0 bases from V and 2 bases from J; junction bases left unmatched: 4. The germline V gene has CDR1 MNHEY and CDR2 SVGEGT. CDR3: CASSYSGQPPYEQYF. The DNA for the CDR3 is TGTGCCAGCAGTTACTCGGGACAGCCCCCCTACGAGCAGTACTTC.

The chain combines TRBV5-6 with TRBJ1-2; 7 bases are shared with TRBD1. V shed 4 bases, J shed 4 bases, and the junction held 4 bases outside the gene matches. CDR1 is SGHDT, CDR2 YYEEEE, per germline. The CDR3 is made up of 13 amino acids. The CDR3 nucleotides read TGTGCCAGCAGCCTGGGACAGTCCTATGGCTACACCTTC. Protein product: CASSLGQSYGYTF.

V and J are TRBV6-2 or TRBV6-3 and TRBJ2-7; 7 bases agree with TRBD1. Germline CDR1 MNHEY, CDR2 SVGEGT. The CDR3 spans 15 residues. After removal of 4 bases from V and 6 bases from J, the junction contained 12 bases not matched to a gene. The CDR3 loop is CASSFGQAVGGEQYF. CDR3 sequence (DNA): TGTGCCAGCAGTTTCGGACAGGCCGTTGGAGGCGAGCAGTACTTC.

The chain carries TRBV5-4 and TRBJ2-1; 11 positions match TRBD2. From germline, CDR1 is SGHNT and CDR2 YYREEE (reference sequence). This CDR3 is built from 15 residues. V trimming: 2 bases; J trimming: 9 bases; junction bases outside the gene matches: 7. The CDR3 reads CASSLTTSGSSEQFF. For the CDR3, the DNA is TGTGCCAGCAGCTTAACCACTAGCGGGAGTAGTGAGCAGTTCTTC.

V usage is TRBV19 and J usage is TRBJ1-3, with 7 bases aligning to TRBD1. The CDR3 covers 15 residues. The V gene end was trimmed by 7 bases and the J gene end by 0 bases; junction bases not matched to a gene: 6. Germline assignment: CDR1 LNHDA and CDR2 SQIVND (reference sequence). CDR3 in DNA: TGTGCCAGTACCCGACAGGGAAACTCTGGAAACACCATATATTTT. It codes for CASTRQGNSGNTIYF.

The chain has TRBV6-1 and TRBJ2-1; a possible D gene is TRBD2 (5 bases). The CDR3 length is 14 residues. The V end was cut by 1 base, the J end by 9 bases, with 13 bases between. CDR1 MNHNS and CDR2 SASEGT come from the germline V gene. The CDR3 region has the DNA TGTGCCAGCAGTGAAGGACCGGGGTTCGGTGAGCAGTTCTTC. Residues: CASSEGPGFGEQFF.

J is TRBJ2-5 and V is TRBV28; 9 bases are a match to TRBD1. Trimming took 5 bases from V and 4 from J; bases not matched to a gene: 5. The CDR3 is 14 residues long. Germline V gives CDR1 MDHEN, CDR2 SYDVKM. The CDR3 protein is CASSLQGARETQYF. For the CDR3, the DNA is TGTGCCAGCAGTCTACAGGGGGCGCGAGAGACCCAGTACTTC.

This clone was seen a single time. The chain recombines TRBV7-2 with TRBJ1-2; D is perhaps TRBD1 (6 bases). Germline V lookup: CDR1 SGHTA, CDR2 FQGNSA. The CDR3 has 14 amino acids. Trimming stripped 4 bases from V and 3 bases from J, with 12 bases between. CDR3 nucleotide sequence: TGTGCCAGCAGCTCGGACAGCGCGGACTATGGCTACACCTTC. The encoded protein is CASSSDSADYGYTF.

CDR3 sequence (DNA): TGCGCCAGCAGGGCAACTAGCGGGGGATCAGATACGCAGTATTTT. As protein: CASRATSGGSDTQYF. The rearrangement uses TRBV10-2 and TRBJ2-3; 11 nucleotides align to TRBD2. V was clipped by 6 bases and J by 4 bases; unmatched bases: 6. The CDR3 is made up of 15 amino acids. Per germline, CDR1 WSHSY and CDR2 SAAADI.

The CDR3 coding sequence is TGTGCCAGCAGCCGTAGGACAGGGGACGCCTATAATTCACCCCTCCACTTT. Protein: CASSRRTGDAYNSPLHF. This chain joins TRBV5-6 and TRBJ1-6; TRBD1 agrees at 9 bases. The V segment lost 4 bases and the J segment 2 bases; nucleotides outside the gene matches: 7. The CDR3 runs 17 residues. Germline V gives CDR1 SGHDT, CDR2 YYEEEE.